These 25 T cell receptor beta chains came from one sample sequenced in a study of beta chain features in type 1 diabetes. Expressed TCRB transcripts got sequenced, as all isolated RNA was reverse transcribed. The table came from immunoSEQ multiplex PCR; TCRdb's copy has only in-frame clones and leaves some out. The sample lists about 350,000 clones, around 20% occurring once. Material for sequencing was naive CD4+ T cells from blood. The source is a woman between 18 and 30 years old in good health.

This clone was observed a handful of times. The rearrangement links TRBV30 to TRBJ2-5, with 8 bases lining up with TRBD2. The germline V gene has CDR1 GTSNPN and CDR2 SVGIG (reference sequence). The V and J ends lost 1 base and 7 bases, in that order; junction bases with no gene match: 8. This CDR3 region has 14 residues. The CDR3: CAWSATGGERTQYF. The CDR3 DNA sequence: TGTGCCTGGAGTGCCACCGGGGGGGAACGGACCCAGTACTTC.

There are a few counts of this clone. This chain links TRBV5-1 with TRBJ2-3; 7 positions agree with TRBD1. V dropped 3 bases and J dropped 3; count of bases not matched to a gene: 1. Germline V CDR1 and CDR2: SGHRS, YFSETQ. The CDR3 contains 13 residues. The CDR3 region is CASSSQGTDTQYF. In DNA, the CDR3 is TGCGCCAGCAGCTCACAGGGGACAGATACGCAGTATTTT.

This clone was seen a few times. The V call is TRBV18, the J call TRBJ2-2; D is unresolved. With 6 bases removed from V and 1 base from J, the gap between germline ends came to 9 bases. CDR1 is KGHSH and CDR2 is LQKENI in the germline V gene. This CDR3 is built from 14 residues. Here the CDR3 DNA reads TGTGCCAGCTCGCCTACAGAGAACACCGGGGAGCTGTTTTTT. Translating gives CASSPTENTGELFF.

This clone was seen a handful of times. The chain combines TRBV5-6 with TRBJ2-1; the D gene is possibly TRBD2 (6 bases). This CDR3 region has 16 residues. The germline V and J ends were trimmed by 1 base and 5 bases, with 16 bases remaining between them. The germline V gene encodes CDR1 SGHDT and CDR2 YYEEEE. The DNA for the CDR3 is TGTGCCAGCAGCTTGTTTAGACTAGTCTCTCACAATGAGCAGTTCTTC. This sequence encodes CASSLFRLVSHNEQFF.

This clone came up a few times. Other DNA sequences in the sample encode the same CDR3. The chain links TRBV2 to TRBJ1-5, with 8 bases matching TRBD1. V gave up 6 bases and J gave up 0 bases; unmatched junction bases: 1. The germline gives CDR1 SNHLY, CDR2 FYNNEI. This CDR3 spans 14 amino acids. The CDR3 region is CASRDRVSNQPQHF. CDR3 nucleotides: TGTGCCAGCAGGGACAGGGTTAGCAATCAGCCCCAGCATTTT.

The V gene is TRBV9, the J gene TRBJ2-5, with 7 bases lining up with TRBD1. The CDR3 loop spans 16 amino acids. CDR1 and CDR2 (germline): SGDLS, YYNGEE. V was clipped by 0 bases and J by 0 bases; unmatched bases: 5. CDR3 DNA: TGTGCCAGCAGCGTAGGTTCGACAGGGTACCAAGAGACCCAGTACTTC. As protein: CASSVGSTGYQETQYF. Looking up the rest from reference TRBV9 and TRBJ2-5 gives the full variable domain: DSGVTQTPKHLITATGQRVTLRCSPRSGDLSVYWYQQSLDQGLQFLIQYYNGEERAKGNILERFSAQQFPDLHSELNLSSLELGDSALYFCASSVGSTGYQETQYFGPGTRLLVL.

The chain is built from TRBV30 and TRBJ2-7; D is uncertain. In germline, CDR1 is GTSNPN, CDR2 SVGIG (reference sequence). The ends were cut back, 1 base at V and 5 bases at J, with 6 bases in the middle. The CDR3 spans 11 residues. In DNA form, the CDR3 reads TGTGCCTGGAGTGAGGAGCACGAGCAGTACTTC. Amino acids: CAWSEEHEQYF.

J is TRBJ2-7 and V is TRBV2, with TRBD1 matching 8 bases. V was clipped by 3 bases and J by 6 bases; unmatched bases: 7. Germline V gene lookup returns CDR1 SNHLY and CDR2 FYNNEI. This CDR3 region has 14 residues. The CDR3 loop is CASSEFTGGTEQYF. The CDR3, as DNA: TGTGCCAGCAGTGAGTTTACAGGGGGTACCGAGCAGTACTTC.

V and J are TRBV7-3 and TRBJ1-3; 9 positions match TRBD1. Germline-derived CDR1 and CDR2 are SGHTA and FQGTGA. The V and J ends lost 0 bases and 2 bases, in that order; junction bases with no gene match: 5. The CDR3 consists of 17 residues. This chain's CDR3 is CASSLTAGTGTGNTIYF. The CDR3, as DNA: TGTGCCAGCAGCTTAACCGCCGGGACAGGGACTGGAAACACCATATATTTT.

This clone was counted only a few times. The J gene is TRBJ1-5, the V gene TRBV15; 8 bases map to TRBD1. The junction had 9 bases not matched to a gene; V was cut back by 0 bases and J by 5 bases. This CDR3 contains 17 residues. Germline CDR1 is LNHNV and CDR2 is YYDKDF (reference sequence). In DNA form, the CDR3 reads TGTGCCACCAGCAGAGATCTATGGGACAGGAACGATCAGCCCCAGCATTTT. This encodes CATSRDLWDRNDQPQHF.

Only a few counts were recorded for this clone. The chain has TRBV11-2 and TRBJ2-3; a weak D match, TRBD2 (6 bases). Deletions cut 5 bases from V and 4 bases from J, with 19 bases between. The CDR3 consists of 16 residues. The germline gives CDR1 SGHAT, CDR2 FQNNGV. The CDR3 coding sequence is TGTGCCAGCAGCGCTGGAAGGGGACTTGGGGCAGATACGCAGTATTTT. Protein product: CASSAGRGLGADTQYF.

This rearrangement joins TRBV20-1 to TRBJ2-5; D is ambiguous. V lost 3 bases to trimming and J lost 4 bases, with 6 bases between them. Germline V gene lookup returns CDR1 DFQATT and CDR2 SNEGSKA (reference sequence). There are 11 residues in the CDR3. Here the CDR3 DNA reads TGCAGTGCTAGGGCACCAGAGACCCAGTACTTC. Its translation is CSARAPETQYF.

The sample holds a few counts of this clone. V usage is TRBV29-1 and J usage is TRBJ1-5, with 9 positions matching TRBD1. Germline V gene lookup returns CDR1 SQVTM and CDR2 ANQGSEA. The junction had 7 bases not matched to a gene; V was cut back by 6 bases and J by 7 bases. This CDR3 is 13 amino acids long. Here the CDR3 DNA reads TGCAGCGTGAACAGGGGGCTGGGGCAGCCCCAGCATTTT. Translation: CSVNRGLGQPQHF.

The sample holds a few counts of this clone. The chain uses TRBV30 and TRBJ1-1; maybe TRBD1 (5 bases). The germline CDR1 and CDR2 sequences are GTSNPN and SVGIG (reference sequence). Between the trimmed V and J ends, which lost 7 bases and 5 bases, there was a span of 17 bases. This CDR3 is built from 13 residues. CDR3 amino acids: CAYLAGGDTEAFF. The CDR3 DNA follows: TGTGCCTATCTCGCTGGGGGGGATACTGAAGCTTTCTTT.

This clone turned up a few times. This chain connects TRBV29-1 to TRBJ2-3, with TRBD1 as a possible D gene (5 bases). From germline, CDR1 is SQVTM and CDR2 ANQGSEA. Trimming took 6 bases from V and 1 from J, leaving 8 bases between them. The CDR3 covers 12 residues. CDR3 coding DNA: TGCAGCGTGAACAGGCGCACAGATACGCAGTATTTT. It encodes CSVNRRTDTQYF.

The rearrangement uses TRBV5-5 and TRBJ2-3; 7 bases align to TRBD2. V lost 0 bases to trimming and J lost 4 bases; unmatched junction nucleotides: 8. Germline V gene data show CDR1 as SGHKS and CDR2 as YYEKEE (reference sequence). The CDR3 contains 16 residues. The CDR3, as DNA: TGTGCCAGCAGCTTGGGGTTGGGACTAAGTTCAGATACGCAGTATTTT. Translated, it gives CASSLGLGLSSDTQYF.

The chain has TRBV7-9 and TRBJ1-1; TRBD1 might be the D (5 bases). The length of the CDR3 is 14 residues. Germline V gene sequence: CDR1 SEHNR, CDR2 FQNEAQ (reference sequence). V was shortened by 2 bases and J by 4 bases, with 11 bases between the two germline ends. The CDR3 DNA is TGTGCCAGCAGCTTATCGCGCGGGGCCACTGAAGCTTTCTTT. This gives the protein CASSLSRGATEAFF.

The chain links TRBV4-3 to TRBJ2-7; D unresolved. CDR3 size: 14 residues. The germline CDR1 and CDR2 sequences are LGHNA and YSLEER. V gave up 1 base and J gave up 6 bases, with 13 bases separating them. The CDR3 here is CASSQGDRGSEQYF. The CDR3 coding sequence is TGCGCCAGCAGCCAAGGCGATCGAGGATCCGAGCAGTACTTC.

The table lists this clone with a few counts. V and J are TRBV11-2 and TRBJ2-7, with D uncertain. Germline V gives CDR1 SGHAT, CDR2 FQNNGV. The CDR3 has 11 amino acids. Trimming stripped 3 bases from V and 2 bases from J, with 2 bases between. The CDR3 region has the DNA TGTGCCAGCAGCTTTACCTACGAGCAGTACTTC. This sequence encodes CASSFTYEQYF.

The rearrangement joins TRBV5-1 to TRBJ2-3; 9 bases are a match to TRBD1. Germline lookup yields CDR1 SGHRS and CDR2 YFSETQ. This CDR3 is 18 amino acids long. Losses at the gene ends were 4 bases for V and 0 bases for J; bases not matched to a gene: 12. This CDR3 is CASSRGTGIALSTDTQYF. CDR3 coding DNA: TGCGCCAGCAGCCGTGGGACAGGGATAGCGCTAAGCACAGATACGCAGTATTTT.

V is TRBV9 and J is TRBJ2-2; D perhaps matches TRBD1 (6 bases). Germline V gene sequence: CDR1 SGDLS, CDR2 YYNGEE. The V end was cut by 3 bases, the J end by 6 bases, with 15 bases between. The CDR3 sequence is 15 residues long. The CDR3 loop reads CASSAGRQVPGELFF. Here the CDR3 DNA reads TGTGCCAGCAGCGCCGGTCGACAGGTACCCGGGGAGCTGTTTTTT.

This clone appeared a few times. This rearrangement joins TRBV29-1 to TRBJ2-6, with D hard to call. Looked up from germline, CDR1 is SQVTM and CDR2 is ANQGSEA. Trimming cost V 1 base and J 2 bases, with 3 bases left between them. This CDR3 is built from 13 residues. The DNA of the CDR3 is TGCAGCGTTGAAGCAACTGGGGCCAACGTCCTGACTTTC. Encoded protein: CSVEATGANVLTF. Full variable domain (remainder filled in from reference TRBV29-1 and TRBJ2-6): SAVISQKPSRDICQRGTSLTIQCQVDSQVTMMFWYRQQPGQSLTLIATANQGSEATYESGFVIDKFPISRPNLTFSTLTVSNMSPEDSSIYLCSVEATGANVLTFGAGSRLTVL.

The chain combines TRBV29-1 with TRBJ1-2, with D maybe TRBD1 (6 bases). Germline V CDR1 and CDR2: SQVTM, ANQGSEA. V was trimmed by 2 bases and J by 6 bases, leaving 13 bases between them. CDR3 length: 13 residues. The CDR3 is CSVELVGGHGYTF. The CDR3 coding sequence is TGCAGCGTTGAATTGGTGGGGGGGCATGGCTACACCTTC.

The count of this clone is one. This chain joins TRBV4-3 and TRBJ2-1; D possibly corresponds to TRBD1 (7 bases). This CDR3 is 14 amino acids long. V was shortened by 4 bases and J by 6 bases, with 13 bases between the two germline ends. Germline CDR1 LGHNA, CDR2 YSLEER. This CDR3 is CASSLRQGGNEQFF. The CDR3 nucleotides read TGCGCCAGCAGCCTACGCCAGGGGGGCAATGAGCAGTTCTTC.

The chain has TRBV25-1 and TRBJ1-2; D is perhaps TRBD1 (6 bases). Trimming removed 4 bases from V and 0 bases from J, with 6 bases in between. Germline V CDR1 and CDR2: MGHDK, SYGVNS. This CDR3 comprises 13 residues. CDR3 nucleotide sequence: TGTGCCAGCAGTGGGACAGCTAACTATGGCTACACCTTC. It is translated as CASSGTANYGYTF.